The 19 T cell receptor beta chains given below trace back to one sample, sequenced in a study of T cell responses to AZD1222 COVID-19 vaccine. The method was immunoSEQ multiplex PCR; TCRdb's version includes in-frame clones alone and lacks a portion of them. The table includes approximately 160,000 clones, approximately 90% detected once. The sample here was peripheral blood, taken on day 0 of AZD1222 vaccination. All receptors come from an adult in good health.

The chain joins TRBV7-2 to TRBJ2-7; 13 bases align to TRBD2. The length of the CDR3 is 15 residues. Trimming removed 5 bases from V and 1 base from J; junction bases left unmatched: 2. CDR1 and CDR2 (germline): SGHTA, FQGNSA. This CDR3 reads CASSRTSGGSYEQYF. DNA for the CDR3: TGTGCCAGCAGCAGGACTAGCGGGGGTTCCTACGAGCAGTACTTC.

V is TRBV12-3 or TRBV12-4 and J is TRBJ1-4, with D tentatively TRBD1 (5 bases). V dropped 6 bases and J dropped 8 bases, with 13 bases sitting between them. This CDR3 spans 13 amino acids. CDR3 coding DNA: TGTGCCAGCAGCCGACAGAACGAAGAAAAACTGTTTTTT. This encodes CASSRQNEEKLFF.

In this sample, this clone turned up once. This chain uses TRBV7-9 with TRBJ2-7; perhaps TRBD2 as D (5 bases). The V end was cut by 4 bases, the J end by 10 bases, with 17 bases between. The CDR3 extends over 13 amino acids. Germline V CDR1 and CDR2: SEHNR, FQNEAQ (reference sequence). CDR3 loop: CASSSPVSRGQYF. The CDR3, as DNA: TGTGCCAGCAGCTCACCTGTGAGCCGGGGTCAGTACTTC.

V and J are TRBV11-2 and TRBJ2-7, with D unclear. V lost 6 bases, J lost 5 bases, and 14 bases lay in between. Per germline, CDR1 SGHAT and CDR2 FQNNGV. This CDR3 comprises 13 residues. The CDR3 loop is CASSGVLRNEQYF. The CDR3 bases are TGTGCCAGCAGTGGGGTCCTTCGGAACGAGCAGTACTTC. The full variable domain, rest sourced from reference TRBV11-2 and TRBJ2-7, is EAGVAQSPRYKIIEKRQSVAFWCNPISGHATLYWYQQILGQGPKLLIQFQNNGVVDDSQLPKDRFSAERLKGVDSTLKIQPAKLEDSAVYLCASSGVLRNEQYFGPGTRLTVT.

This chain connects TRBV18 to TRBJ1-5; D is unclear. This CDR3 has 12 amino acids. Looked up from germline, CDR1 is KGHSH and CDR2 is LQKENI. The V end was cut by 4 bases, the J end by 5 bases, with 6 bases between. The CDR3 DNA follows: TGTGCCAGCTCACACGGGGATCAGCCCCAGCATTTT. It encodes CASSHGDQPQHF. Looking up the rest from reference TRBV18 and TRBJ1-5 gives the full variable domain: NAGVMQNPRHLVRRRGQEARLRCSPMKGHSHVYWYRQLPEEGLKFMVYLQKENIIDESGMPKERFSAEFPKEGPSILRIQQVVRGDSAAYFCASSHGDQPQHFGDGTRLSIL.

The rearrangement uses TRBV7-6 and TRBJ1-6; possible D gene TRBD1, 5 bases. The CDR3 runs 14 residues. Between the trimmed V and J ends, which lost 1 base and 10 bases, there was a span of 11 bases. The germline V gene has CDR1 SGHVS and CDR2 FNYEAQ. CDR3 bases: TGTGCCAGCAGCTTAGGGGGGACCGACTCACCCCTCCACTTT. The encoded protein is CASSLGGTDSPLHF.

This rearrangement joins TRBV9 to TRBJ2-7; a possible D gene is TRBD1 (7 bases). The V gene lost 4 bases and the J gene lost 4 bases, with 15 bases spanning the gap. From germline, CDR1 is SGDLS and CDR2 YYNGEE. The CDR3 has 14 residues. This chain's CDR3 is CASSYEGAGYEQYF. DNA for the CDR3: TGTGCCAGCAGCTACGAGGGGGCGGGGTACGAGCAGTACTTC.

This sequence joins TRBV5-5 and TRBJ1-5; D is unclear. The germline gives CDR1 SGHKS, CDR2 YYEKEE (reference sequence). Deletions cut 2 bases from V and 6 bases from J, with 12 bases between. The CDR3 consists of 14 residues. The CDR3 region is CASSFQGFSQPQHF. The CDR3 region has the DNA TGTGCCAGCAGCTTTCAAGGCTTCAGTCAGCCCCAGCATTTT.

The chain links TRBV29-1 to TRBJ2-3; 14 nucleotides line up with TRBD2. The CDR3 covers 15 residues. CDR1 is SQVTM, CDR2 ANQGSEA, per germline. Trimming took 6 bases from V and 2 from J; bases not matched to a gene: 4. This chain's CDR3 is CSVAGLAGVTDTQYF. The CDR3 DNA reads as TGCAGCGTCGCGGGACTAGCGGGGGTCACAGATACGCAGTATTTT.

V and J are TRBV11-2 and TRBJ1-5; TRBD1 agrees at 10 bases. The CDR3 totals 16 residues. J gave up 0 bases and V 4 bases, and 3 bases lay outside the gene matches. In germline, CDR1 is SGHAT, CDR2 FQNNGV. CDR3 protein: CASSWGQGLSNQPQHF. The CDR3 nucleotides are TGTGCCAGCAGCTGGGGACAGGGGCTTAGCAATCAGCCCCAGCATTTT.

The chain links TRBV4-2 to TRBJ2-7; 10 positions match TRBD2. Germline lookup yields CDR1 LGHNA and CDR2 YNFKEQ. Trimming took 3 bases from V and 5 from J; bases not matched to a gene: 7. This CDR3 is 15 amino acids long. The CDR3 DNA reads TGTGCCAGCAGCCATCGAGCGGGGGGGCTCGACGAGCAGTACTTC. It encodes CASSHRAGGLDEQYF.

The CDR3 DNA sequence: TGTGCCAGCAGCACCTGGGACAGGTACAATTCACCCCTCCACTTT. Its translation: CASSTWDRYNSPLHF. This rearrangement joins TRBV7-9 to TRBJ1-6; TRBD1 matches at 8 bases. Germline values: CDR1 SEHNR, CDR2 FQNEAQ (reference sequence). Trimming removed 5 bases from V and 7 bases from J; junction bases left unmatched: 7. This CDR3 region has 15 residues.

This clone has just a few counts. This chain joins TRBV2 and TRBJ2-1; TRBD1 aligns across 9 bases. V lost 5 bases and J lost 4; bases outside the gene matches: 12. Germline values: CDR1 SNHLY, CDR2 FYNNEI. There are 17 residues in the CDR3. The CDR3 sequence is CASSPLRGTGLYNEQFF. The CDR3 nucleotides are TGTGCCAGCAGTCCCCTCCGTGGGACAGGGCTTTACAATGAGCAGTTCTTC. The full variable domain, rest sourced from reference TRBV2 and TRBJ2-1, is EPEVTQTPSHQVTQMGQEVILRCVPISNHLYFYWYRQILGQKVEFLVSFYNNEISEKSEIFDDQFSVERPDGSNFTLKIRSTKLEDSAMYFCASSPLRGTGLYNEQFFGPGTRLTVL.

The chain couples TRBV19 to TRBJ1-6, with 10 nucleotides matching TRBD1. J lost 6 bases, V lost 4 bases, and 6 bases had no gene match. Germline V lookup: CDR1 LNHDA, CDR2 SQIVND (reference sequence). The CDR3 totals 16 residues. The CDR3 bases are TGTGCCAGTAGTACCAAAGGACAGGGGGGTAATTCACCCCTCCACTTT. This encodes CASSTKGQGGNSPLHF.

This chain joins TRBV24-1 and TRBJ2-2, with D tentatively TRBD2 (7 bases). This CDR3 has 14 residues. The V end was cut by 12 bases, the J end by 0 bases, with 13 bases between. Germline CDR1 and CDR2: KGHDR and SFDVKD. Here the CDR3 DNA reads TGTGCCCCCCGGCGGGGGCCGAACACCGGGGAGCTGTTTTTT. Its protein product is CAPRRGPNTGELFF.

The chain employs TRBV11-2 and TRBJ2-7, with D possibly being TRBD1 or TRBD2 (5 bases each). This CDR3 has 16 residues. Germline CDR1 reads SGHAT; CDR2 reads FQNNGV. V was cut by 5 bases and J by 2 bases, with 19 bases left in between. The CDR3 region has the DNA TGTGCCAGCAGCCTAAGACAGCCCGGAGGTGCCTACGAGCAGTACTTC. Residues: CASSLRQPGGAYEQYF. The full variable domain, completed using reference TRBV11-2 and TRBJ2-7, is EAGVAQSPRYKIIEKRQSVAFWCNPISGHATLYWYQQILGQGPKLLIQFQNNGVVDDSQLPKDRFSAERLKGVDSTLKIQPAKLEDSAVYLCASSLRQPGGAYEQYFGPGTRLTVT.

This chain connects TRBV7-9 to TRBJ1-5; maybe TRBD1 (6 bases). Looked up from germline, CDR1 is SEHNR and CDR2 is FQNEAQ (reference sequence). The ends were cut back, 5 bases at V and 0 bases at J, with 20 bases in the middle. The CDR3 spans 18 residues. The CDR3 reads CASSLGTLLEDSNQPQHF. CDR3 sequence (DNA): TGTGCCAGCAGCCTCGGGACACTACTCGAGGATAGCAATCAGCCCCAGCATTTT.

V usage is TRBV7-9 and J usage is TRBJ2-7; D gene unclear. The germline CDR1 and CDR2 sequences are SEHNR and FQNEAQ (reference sequence). V was pared by 3 bases and J by 0 bases, with 9 bases between. The CDR3 consists of 14 residues. The chain's CDR3 is CASSLAVYSYEQYF. The CDR3 DNA reads TGTGCCAGCAGCTTGGCCGTTTACTCCTACGAGCAGTACTTC. Variable domain in full (rest from reference TRBV7-9 and TRBJ2-7): DTGVSQNPRHKITKRGQNVTFRCDPISEHNRLYWYRQTLGQGPEFLTYFQNEAQLEKSRLLSDRFSAERPKGSFSTLEIQRTEQGDSAMYLCASSLAVYSYEQYFGPGTRLTVT.

V gene TRBV6-4 combines with J gene TRBJ2-5, with 13 positions matching TRBD2. Germline lookup yields CDR1 MRHNA and CDR2 SNTAGT. The CDR3 is 17 residues long. Trimming took 3 bases from V and 2 from J; bases not matched to a gene: 6. In DNA, the CDR3 is TGTGCCAGCAGTGATGGACTAGCGGGGGAGAATCAAGAGACCCAGTACTTC. Translation: CASSDGLAGENQETQYF.